The clone carrying this T cell receptor beta chain is categorized as medium-sized. Gene names and germline refer to mouse. The read is 4 residues too short to cover the CDR3 end, so that end is filled in from the germline J gene. The data are from a study of CD8+ T cells in alopecia areata. Investigators isolated RNA and reverse transcribed it into cDNA to act as the sequencing template. Libraries were prepared by immunoSEQ multiplex PCR; TCRdb keeps only in-frame clonotypes and omits some of them. The table lists some 2,500 clones, with no singletons. Germline values: CDR1 NNHNN, CDR2 SYGAGS (reference sequence). V was clipped by 1 base and J by 2 bases; unmatched bases: 7. The CDR3 contains 16 residues.

The clonotype originates from a C3H/HeJ mouse with alopecia areata. The mouse line has the MHC haplotype H2-k. This sequence joins TRBV13-2 and TRBJ2-5; 7 bases agree with TRBD1. The sample taken for sequencing was lesional skin. The sequenced CDR3 bases are TGTGCCAGCGGTGATCACTCCCGGGACAGCCAAGAC. Protein product: CASGDHSRDSQD. The full-length CDR3 reads as CASGDHSRDSQDTQYF.